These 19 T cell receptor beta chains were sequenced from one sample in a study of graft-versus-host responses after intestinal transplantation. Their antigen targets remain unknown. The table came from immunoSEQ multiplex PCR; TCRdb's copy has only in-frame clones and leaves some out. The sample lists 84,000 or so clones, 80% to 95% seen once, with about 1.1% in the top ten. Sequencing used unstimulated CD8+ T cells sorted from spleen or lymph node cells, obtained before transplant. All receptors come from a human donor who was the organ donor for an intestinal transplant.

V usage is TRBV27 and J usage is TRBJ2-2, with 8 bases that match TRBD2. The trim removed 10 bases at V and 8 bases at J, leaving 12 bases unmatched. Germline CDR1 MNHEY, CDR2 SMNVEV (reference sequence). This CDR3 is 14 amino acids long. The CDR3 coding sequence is TGTGCCACCTCACTAGCGGCCCAGCGTGGGGAGCTGTTTTTT. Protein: CATSLAAQRGELFF.

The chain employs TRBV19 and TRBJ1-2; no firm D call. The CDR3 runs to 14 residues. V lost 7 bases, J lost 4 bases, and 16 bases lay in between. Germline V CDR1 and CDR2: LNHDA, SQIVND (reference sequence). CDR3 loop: CASKSRRDIYGYTF. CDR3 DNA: TGTGCCAGTAAAAGTCGGAGGGATATCTATGGCTACACCTTC.

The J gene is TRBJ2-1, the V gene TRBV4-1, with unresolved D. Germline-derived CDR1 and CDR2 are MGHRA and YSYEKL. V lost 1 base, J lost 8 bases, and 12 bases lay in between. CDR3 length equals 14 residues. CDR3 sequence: CASSQGGGADEQFF. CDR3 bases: TGCGCCAGCAGCCAAGGCGGCGGCGCGGATGAGCAGTTCTTC.

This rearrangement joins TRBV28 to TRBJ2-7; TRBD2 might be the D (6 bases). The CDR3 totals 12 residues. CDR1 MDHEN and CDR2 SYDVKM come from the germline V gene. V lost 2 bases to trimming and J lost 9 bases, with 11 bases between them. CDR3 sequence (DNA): TGTGCCAGCAGTTTAAAGGAGGAGGGGCAGTACTTC. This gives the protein CASSLKEEGQYF.

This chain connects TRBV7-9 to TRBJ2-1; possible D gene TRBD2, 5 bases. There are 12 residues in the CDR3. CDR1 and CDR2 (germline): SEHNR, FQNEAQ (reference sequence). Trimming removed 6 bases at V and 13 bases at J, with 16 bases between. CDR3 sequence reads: CASRSDSTGQFF. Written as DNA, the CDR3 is TGTGCCAGCAGATCGGACTCTACGGGACAGTTCTTC.

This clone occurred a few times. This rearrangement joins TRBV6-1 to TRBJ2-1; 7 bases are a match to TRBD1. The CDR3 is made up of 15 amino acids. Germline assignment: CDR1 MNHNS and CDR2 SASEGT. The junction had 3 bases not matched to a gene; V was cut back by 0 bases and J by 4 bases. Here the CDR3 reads CASSEAGTAYNEQFF. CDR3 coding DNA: TGTGCCAGCAGTGAAGCCGGGACAGCATACAATGAGCAGTTCTTC.

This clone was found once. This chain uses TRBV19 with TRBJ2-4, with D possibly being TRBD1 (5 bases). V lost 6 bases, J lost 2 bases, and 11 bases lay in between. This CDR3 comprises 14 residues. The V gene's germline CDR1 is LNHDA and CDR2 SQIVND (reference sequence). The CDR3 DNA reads TGTGCCAGTAGCAAGGACATTTCCAAAAACATTCAGTACTTC. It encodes CASSKDISKNIQYF.

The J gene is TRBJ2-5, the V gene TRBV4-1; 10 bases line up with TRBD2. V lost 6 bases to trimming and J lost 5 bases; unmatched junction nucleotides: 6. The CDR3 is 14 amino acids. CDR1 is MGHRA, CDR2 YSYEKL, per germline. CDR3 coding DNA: TGCGCCAGCAGTCTAGCGGGAGTGGGGGAGACCCAGTACTTC. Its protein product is CASSLAGVGETQYF.

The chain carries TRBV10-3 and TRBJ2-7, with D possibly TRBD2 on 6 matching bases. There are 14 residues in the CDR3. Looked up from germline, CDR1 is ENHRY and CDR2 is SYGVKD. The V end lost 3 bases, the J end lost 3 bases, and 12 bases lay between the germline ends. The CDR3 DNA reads TGTGCCATCAGTGACTCGAACGGGGGCTACGAGCAGTACTTC. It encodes CAISDSNGGYEQYF.

CDR3: CASSAGQRSYEQYF. The CDR3 bases are TGTGCCAGCAGCGCGGGACAGAGGTCCTACGAGCAGTACTTC. The chain has TRBV11-3 and TRBJ2-7; D might be TRBD1 (7 bases). From germline, CDR1 is SGHNT and CDR2 YENEEA. V lost 5 bases to trimming and J lost 1 base, with 12 bases between them. The CDR3 length is 14 residues.

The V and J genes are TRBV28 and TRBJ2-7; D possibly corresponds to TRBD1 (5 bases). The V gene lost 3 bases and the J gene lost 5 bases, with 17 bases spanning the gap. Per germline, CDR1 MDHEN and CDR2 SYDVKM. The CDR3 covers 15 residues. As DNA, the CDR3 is TGTGCCAGCAGTTTCCTTCGCCGGACAAGACACGAGCAGTACTTC. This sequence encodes CASSFLRRTRHEQYF. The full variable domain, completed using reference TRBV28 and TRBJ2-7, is DVKVTQSSRYLVKRTGEKVFLECVQDMDHENMFWYRQDPGLGLRLIYFSYDVKMKEKGDIPEGYSVSREKKERFSLILESASTNQTSMYLCASSFLRRTRHEQYFGPGTRLTVT.

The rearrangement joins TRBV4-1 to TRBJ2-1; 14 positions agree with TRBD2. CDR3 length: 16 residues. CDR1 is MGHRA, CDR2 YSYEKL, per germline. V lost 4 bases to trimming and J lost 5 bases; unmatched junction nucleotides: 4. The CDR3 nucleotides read TGCGCCAGCAGCCTATTGACTAGCGGGGGGGACAATGAGCAGTTCTTC. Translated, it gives CASSLLTSGGDNEQFF.

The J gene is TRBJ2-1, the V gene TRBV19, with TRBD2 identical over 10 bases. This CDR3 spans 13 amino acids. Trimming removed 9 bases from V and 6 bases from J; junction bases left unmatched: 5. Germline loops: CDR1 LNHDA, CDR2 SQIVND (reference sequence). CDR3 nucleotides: TGTGCCAGCGGACTAGCGGATATCAATGAGCAGTTCTTC. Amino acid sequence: CASGLADINEQFF.

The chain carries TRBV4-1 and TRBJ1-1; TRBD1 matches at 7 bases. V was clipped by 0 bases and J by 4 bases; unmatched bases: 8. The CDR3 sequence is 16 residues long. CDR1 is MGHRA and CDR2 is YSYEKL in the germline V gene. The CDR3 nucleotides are TGCGCCAGCAGCCAAGAGGTAGCGACAGGGCGCACTGAAGCTTTCTTT. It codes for CASSQEVATGRTEAFF.

CDR3 in DNA: TGTGCCAGCAGTTACTCGACACAGGGGCGGGAAGCTTTCTTT. This translates into CASSYSTQGREAFF. The genes are TRBV6-5 and TRBJ1-1; 7 bases agree with TRBD1. CDR3 length equals 14 residues. V lost 0 bases and J lost 8; bases outside the gene matches: 6. The germline V gene encodes CDR1 MNHEY and CDR2 SVGAGI.

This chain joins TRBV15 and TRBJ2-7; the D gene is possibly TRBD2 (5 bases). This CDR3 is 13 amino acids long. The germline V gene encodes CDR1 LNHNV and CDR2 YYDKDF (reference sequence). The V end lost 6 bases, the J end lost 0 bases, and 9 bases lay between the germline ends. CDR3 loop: CATSPDSSYEQYF. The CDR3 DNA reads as TGTGCCACCAGTCCGGACTCCTCCTACGAGCAGTACTTC.

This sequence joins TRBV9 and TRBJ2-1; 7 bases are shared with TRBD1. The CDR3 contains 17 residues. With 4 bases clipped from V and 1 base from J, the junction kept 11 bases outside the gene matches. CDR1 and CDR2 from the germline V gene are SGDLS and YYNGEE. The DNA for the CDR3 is TGTGCCAGCAGCCCAACCCCCGACAGGGCTTCCTACAATGAGCAGTTCTTC. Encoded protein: CASSPTPDRASYNEQFF. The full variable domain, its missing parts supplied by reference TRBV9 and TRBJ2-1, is DSGVTQTPKHLITATGQRVTLRCSPRSGDLSVYWYQQSLDQGLQFLIQYYNGEERAKGNILERFSAQQFPDLHSELNLSSLELGDSALYFCASSPTPDRASYNEQFFGPGTRLTVL.

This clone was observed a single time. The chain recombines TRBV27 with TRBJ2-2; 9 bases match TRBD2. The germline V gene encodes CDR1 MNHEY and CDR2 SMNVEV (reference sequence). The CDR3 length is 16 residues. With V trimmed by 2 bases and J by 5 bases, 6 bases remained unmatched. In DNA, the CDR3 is TGTGCCAGCAGTTTACTCCGCCTAGCGGGGACCGGGGAGCTGTTTTTT. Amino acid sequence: CASSLLRLAGTGELFF.

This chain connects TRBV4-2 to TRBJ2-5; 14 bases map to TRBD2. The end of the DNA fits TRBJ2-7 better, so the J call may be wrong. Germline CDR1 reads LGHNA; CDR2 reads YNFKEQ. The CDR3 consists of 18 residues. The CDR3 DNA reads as TGTGCCAGCAGCCAAGCTAGGGGACTAGCGGGAGTACAGGGCGAGCAGTACTTC. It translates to CASSQARGLAGVQGEQYF.